The 10 T cell receptor beta chains in this list originate from one sample, sequenced in a study of OX40 agonist ivuxolimab in advanced cancers. The repertoire was sequenced with immunoSEQ multiplex PCR; TCRdb's copy has only in-frame clones and lacks some. This table has about 93,000 clones, about 91% appearing once. Source: CD4+ or CD8+ T cells sorted from blood, taken in a trial of the OX40 agonist ivuxolimab. All receptors derive from an adult with an advanced solid tumor such as melanoma, head and neck, liver or kidney cancer.

The chain recombines TRBV7-9 with TRBJ1-1; possibly TRBD1 for D (5 bases). V was shortened by 6 bases and J by 1 base, with 15 bases between the two germline ends. The CDR3 loop spans 15 amino acids. CDR1 SEHNR and CDR2 FQNEAQ come from the germline V gene (reference sequence). As DNA, the CDR3 is TGTGCCAGCAGAGCGCGGGACGGCCAGAACACTGAAGCTTTCTTT. This sequence encodes CASRARDGQNTEAFF. Variable domain in full (rest from reference TRBV7-9 and TRBJ1-1): DTGVSQNPRHKITKRGQNVTFRCDPISEHNRLYWYRQTLGQGPEFLTYFQNEAQLEKSRLLSDRFSAERPKGSFSTLEIQRTEQGDSAMYLCASRARDGQNTEAFFGQGTRLTVV.

The chain uses TRBV7-2 and TRBJ1-1; D may be TRBD1 (6 bases). V was pared by 5 bases and J by 5 bases, with 18 bases between. Looked up from germline, CDR1 is SGHTA and CDR2 is FQGNSA. This CDR3 has 15 residues. The CDR3 region has the DNA TGTGCCAGCAGCCCCCAACAGGGTGGAGGGACTGAAGCTTTCTTT. Translating it yields CASSPQQGGGTEAFF.

This clone occurred a few times. Other nucleotide sequences in the sample specify the same CDR3. This CDR3 reads CASSLAEVSGNTIYF. Here the CDR3 DNA reads TGTGCCAGCAGCTTAGCGGAGGTATCTGGAAACACCATATATTTT. The chain combines TRBV7-9 with TRBJ1-3; no definite D call. The CDR3 is made up of 15 amino acids. Per the germline V gene, CDR1 is SEHNR and CDR2 is FQNEAQ (reference sequence). The V and J ends lost 0 bases and 1 base respectively, with 7 bases between them.

The J gene is TRBJ1-1, the V gene TRBV7-2, with TRBD1 identical over 7 bases. With 1 base clipped from V and 10 bases from J, the junction kept 12 bases outside the gene matches. The CDR3 contains 15 residues. Germline V gene lookup returns CDR1 SGHTA and CDR2 FQGNSA. The DNA for the CDR3 is TGTGCCAGCAGCTTAGATTGGACAGGCCGTCTTGTAGCTTTCTTT. This translates into CASSLDWTGRLVAFF.

The chain has TRBV6-6 and TRBJ2-5; D ambiguous. Germline CDR1 and CDR2: MNHNY and SVGAGI (reference sequence). This CDR3 region has 14 residues. The V gene lost 3 bases and the J gene lost 3 bases, with 11 bases spanning the gap. The CDR3 bases are TGTGCCAGCAGTTATGGGTCCCCAGAAGAGACCCAGTACTTC. Residues: CASSYGSPEETQYF.

This chain joins TRBV5-1 and TRBJ1-4; possibly TRBD1 for D (5 bases). Germline CDR1 SGHRS, CDR2 YFSETQ. This CDR3 region has 15 residues. Trimming pared 4 bases from V and 1 base from J, leaving 11 bases between. The CDR3 here is CASSLTRGTNEKLFF. CDR3 DNA: TGCGCCAGCAGCCTTACGAGGGGAACTAATGAAAAACTGTTTTTT.

The CDR3 here is CSVTGDTEAFF. CDR3 DNA: TGCAGCGTCACAGGGGACACTGAAGCTTTCTTT. The chain recombines TRBV29-1 with TRBJ1-1; 7 bases agree with TRBD1. Germline V gene data show CDR1 as SQVTM and CDR2 as ANQGSEA. The CDR3 is 11 amino acids. Germline trimming cut 6 bases from V and 3 bases from J; bases unmatched to any gene: 1.

The rearrangement links TRBV15 to TRBJ2-3; D gene ambiguous. The V gene lost 3 bases and the J gene lost 6 bases, with 4 bases spanning the gap. Germline V gene lookup returns CDR1 LNHNV and CDR2 YYDKDF (reference sequence). The CDR3 loop spans 11 amino acids. In DNA form, the CDR3 reads TGTGCCACCAGCAGGCGGGATACGCAGTATTTT. Amino acids: CATSRRDTQYF.

The rearrangement links TRBV10-3 to TRBJ2-7, with 8 bases identical to TRBD2. The CDR3 totals 13 residues. V was clipped by 8 bases and J by 3 bases; unmatched bases: 6. Germline V lookup: CDR1 ENHRY, CDR2 SYGVKD. The CDR3 sequence is CAIAGGKDYEQYF. The CDR3 nucleotides are TGTGCCATCGCGGGGGGAAAGGACTACGAGCAGTACTTC.

The chain links TRBV5-1 to TRBJ2-3; 7 positions match TRBD1. J was trimmed by 1 base and V by 3 bases; bases with no gene match: 2. The germline gives CDR1 SGHRS, CDR2 YFSETQ. CDR3 length: 14 residues. The DNA of the CDR3 is TGCGCCAGCAGCTGGACAGGTGGCACAGATACGCAGTATTTT. The encoded protein is CASSWTGGTDTQYF.